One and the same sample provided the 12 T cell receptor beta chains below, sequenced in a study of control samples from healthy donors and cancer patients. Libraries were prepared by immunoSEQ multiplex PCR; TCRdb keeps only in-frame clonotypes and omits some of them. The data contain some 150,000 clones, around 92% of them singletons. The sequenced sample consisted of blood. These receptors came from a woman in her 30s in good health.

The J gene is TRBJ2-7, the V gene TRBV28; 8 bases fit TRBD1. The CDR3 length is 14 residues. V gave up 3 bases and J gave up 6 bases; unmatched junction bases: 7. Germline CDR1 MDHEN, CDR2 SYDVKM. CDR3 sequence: CASSLTGTGPEQYF. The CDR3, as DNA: TGTGCCAGCAGTTTGACCGGGACAGGACCCGAGCAGTACTTC.

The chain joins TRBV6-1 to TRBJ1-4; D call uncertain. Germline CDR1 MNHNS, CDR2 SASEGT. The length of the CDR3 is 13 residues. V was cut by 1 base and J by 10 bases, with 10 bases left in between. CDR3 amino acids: CASSEGEMRKLFF. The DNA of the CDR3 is TGTGCCAGCAGTGAAGGGGAAATGAGAAAACTGTTTTTT.

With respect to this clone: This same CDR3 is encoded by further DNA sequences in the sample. CDR3 residues: CASSYRGRGTEAFF. In DNA, the CDR3 is TGTGCCAGCAGTTACAGGGGGCGAGGCACTGAAGCTTTCTTT. The V call is TRBV6-5, the J call TRBJ1-1; 7 nucleotides line up with TRBD1. The CDR3 spans 14 residues. The germline CDR1 and CDR2 sequences are MNHEY and SVGAGI. With V trimmed by 2 bases and J by 4 bases, 4 bases remained unmatched.

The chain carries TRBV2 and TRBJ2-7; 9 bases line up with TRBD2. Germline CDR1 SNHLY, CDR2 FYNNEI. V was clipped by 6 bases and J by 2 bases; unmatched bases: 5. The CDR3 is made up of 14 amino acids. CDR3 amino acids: CASRERGAAYEQYF. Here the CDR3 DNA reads TGTGCCAGCAGGGAGCGGGGGGCCGCCTACGAGCAGTACTTC.

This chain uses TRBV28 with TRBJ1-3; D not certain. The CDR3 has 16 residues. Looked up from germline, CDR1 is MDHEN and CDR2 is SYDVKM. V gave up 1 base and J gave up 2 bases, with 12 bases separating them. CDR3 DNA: TGTGCCAGCAGTTTATCCGGCAAAGGTGCTGGAAACACCATATATTTT. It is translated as CASSLSGKGAGNTIYF.

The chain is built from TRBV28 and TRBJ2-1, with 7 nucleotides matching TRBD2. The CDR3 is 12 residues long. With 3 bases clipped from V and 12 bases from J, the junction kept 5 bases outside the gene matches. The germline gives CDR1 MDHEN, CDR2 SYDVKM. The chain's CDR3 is CASSFRDYGQFF. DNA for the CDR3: TGTGCCAGCAGTTTTAGGGACTATGGGCAGTTCTTC.

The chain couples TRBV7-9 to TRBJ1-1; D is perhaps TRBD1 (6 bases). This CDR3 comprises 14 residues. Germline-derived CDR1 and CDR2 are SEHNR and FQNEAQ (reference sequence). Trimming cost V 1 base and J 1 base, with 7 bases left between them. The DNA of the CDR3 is TGTGCCAGCAGCTTAGGGGGGGCGAACACTGAAGCTTTCTTT. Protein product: CASSLGGANTEAFF.

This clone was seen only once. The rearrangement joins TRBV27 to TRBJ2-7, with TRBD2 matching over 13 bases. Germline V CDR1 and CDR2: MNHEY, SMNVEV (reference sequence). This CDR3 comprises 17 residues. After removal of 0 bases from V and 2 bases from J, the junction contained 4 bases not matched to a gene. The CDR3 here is CASSLSGLAGTAYEQYF. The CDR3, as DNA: TGTGCCAGCAGTTTATCGGGACTAGCGGGAACCGCCTACGAGCAGTACTTC.

CDR3 in DNA: TGCGCCAGCAGCTTGTTCCCCGGGGCCTACAATGAGCAGTTCTTC. It specifies CASSLFPGAYNEQFF. The chain recombines TRBV5-1 with TRBJ2-1; TRBD2 is a possible D gene (5 bases). The CDR3 sequence is 15 residues long. V lost 1 base to trimming and J lost 2 bases, with 10 bases between them. Germline V gene lookup returns CDR1 SGHRS and CDR2 YFSETQ.

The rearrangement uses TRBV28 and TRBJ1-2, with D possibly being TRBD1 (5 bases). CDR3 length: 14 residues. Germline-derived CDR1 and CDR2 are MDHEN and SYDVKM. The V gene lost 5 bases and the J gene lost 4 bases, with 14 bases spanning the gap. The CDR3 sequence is CASSAAGGSYGYTF. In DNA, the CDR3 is TGTGCCAGCAGTGCCGCCGGGGGATCCTATGGCTACACCTTC.

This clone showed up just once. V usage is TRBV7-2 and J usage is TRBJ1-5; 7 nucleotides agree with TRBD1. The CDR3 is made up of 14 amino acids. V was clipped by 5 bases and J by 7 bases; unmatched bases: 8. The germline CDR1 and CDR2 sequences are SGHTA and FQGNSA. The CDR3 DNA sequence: TGTGCCAGCAGCCCAACCCGACAGGGACAGCCCCAGCATTTT. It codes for CASSPTRQGQPQHF.

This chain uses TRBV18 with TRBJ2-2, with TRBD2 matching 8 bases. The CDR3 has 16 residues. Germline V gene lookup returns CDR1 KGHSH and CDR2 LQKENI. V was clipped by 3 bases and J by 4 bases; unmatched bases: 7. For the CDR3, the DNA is TGTGCCAGCTCACCGATCTTAGCGGGAACCACCGGGGAGCTGTTTTTT. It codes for CASSPILAGTTGELFF.